The 7 T cell receptor beta chains presented below share a single source sample, sequenced in a study of T cell repertoires in cytomegalovirus infection (dated by TCRdb to about 2019). The run used an Illumina HiSeq 1500. The public reads were quality trimmed at Q25 with fastp and then assembled into clones with MiXCR by TCRdb, keeping productive beta chains. Under each unique CDR3 protein, matching rows form one entry showing the most common genes and DNA. The sample table holds some 390,000 distinct CDR3 sequences, of which less than 20% were seen once. The ten top clones hold under 9% of the sample. Input material: PBMCs. The receptors were gathered from a human donor in good health (CMV status not recorded). Some clones in this sample may be carry-over from other donors' samples.

A few counts support this clonotype. This sequence joins TRBV12-3 or TRBV12-4 and TRBJ2-5; TRBD2 aligns across 8 bases. The trim removed 1 base at V and 1 base at J, leaving 5 bases unmatched. This CDR3 region has 16 residues. In nucleotides, the CDR3 is TGTGCCAGCAGTTTAGTGAGCGGGAGAACCCAAGAGACCCAGTACTTC. As protein: CASSLVSGRTQETQYF.

Many counts were recorded for this clonotype. The chain is built from TRBV7-2 and TRBJ2-3; D is uncertain. Looked up from germline, CDR1 is SGHTA and CDR2 is FQGNSA. V shed 2 bases and J shed 0 bases, with 9 bases lying between them. This CDR3 is built from 15 residues. The CDR3 loop is CASSLQVGSTDTQYF. CDR3 coding DNA: TGTGCCAGCAGCTTACAGGTCGGGAGCACAGATACGCAGTATTTT.

Regarding this clonotype: With a much larger clone just one base away, this may be a read error. No conserved phenylalanine or tryptophan ends this CDR3, so it is likely a read error. The chain carries TRBV7-2 and TRBJ2-1; 10 bases are a match to TRBD2. This CDR3 has 15 amino acids. Trimming cost V 2 bases and J 8 bases; bases outside gene matches: 6. Per germline, CDR1 SGHTA and CDR2 FQGNSA. The chain's CDR3 is CASSLLSGGADEQFL. In DNA form, the CDR3 reads TGTGCCAGCAGCTTATTAAGCGGGGGGGCAGATGAGCAGTTCCTC.

This clonotype was observed at least ten times. J is TRBJ1-2 and V is TRBV7-6; maybe TRBD1 (5 bases). Deletions cut 6 bases from V and 4 bases from J, with 12 bases between. The germline gives CDR1 SGHVS, CDR2 FNYEAQ. This CDR3 comprises 13 residues. This CDR3 is CASSFQGSYGYTF. The CDR3 DNA sequence: TGTGCCAGCAGTTTTCAGGGAAGCTATGGCTACACCTTC.

This clonotype was seen many times. The chain uses TRBV7-2 and TRBJ2-3; 11 bases line up with TRBD2. Trimming removed 5 bases from V and 0 bases from J; junction bases left unmatched: 4. The CDR3 runs to 16 residues. CDR1 and CDR2 from the germline V gene are SGHTA and FQGNSA. The CDR3 protein is CASSATSGASTDTQYF. Here the CDR3 DNA reads TGTGCCAGCAGCGCGACTAGCGGGGCTAGCACAGATACGCAGTATTTT.

This clonotype was counted between two and nine times. The rearrangement links TRBV20-1 to TRBJ2-5; 7 nucleotides line up with TRBD2. J gave up 1 base and V 3 bases, and 11 bases lay outside the gene matches. In germline, CDR1 is DFQATT, CDR2 SNEGSKA (reference sequence). This CDR3 comprises 16 residues. In nucleotides, the CDR3 is TGCAGTGCTAGGGGGGGGAACGGGGGGACCCAAGAGACCCAGTACTTC. Amino acids: CSARGGNGGTQETQYF.

Many counts were recorded for this clonotype. This chain joins TRBV19 and TRBJ2-7; 10 bases line up with TRBD1. There are 14 residues in the CDR3. Trimming cost V 5 bases and J 6 bases; bases outside gene matches: 7. The germline gives CDR1 LNHDA, CDR2 SQIVND (reference sequence). The CDR3 spells CASSLGQGVAEQYF. DNA of the CDR3: TGTGCCAGTAGTCTCGGACAGGGGGTAGCCGAGCAGTACTTC.